The sequence of this TCR beta chain was determined in a study of cytomegalovirus exposure and HLA in healthy donors (dated by TCRdb to the late 2010s). The study in broad terms: According to an earlier analysis of a few hundred of the donors, 150 million to 200 million T cells yielded 90 million to 130 million unique TCR beta sequences and approximately 300 Gb of sequence data. An early release that covered around 590 HLA-typed donors contained 250 to 350 gigabases of sequencing data and roughly 84 million unique TCR sequences. Of the approximately 400 genotyped donors, more than 75% were placed in the genetic ancestry cluster associated with self-reported Caucasian donors. The study aimed to test whether cataloging public T cell receptors could reveal signatures of past pathogen exposure. Using immunosequencing, the study profiled T cell repertoires from about 610 subjects and related those repertoires to cytomegalovirus serostatus. In addition to the first cohort of around 670 subjects, a separate validation cohort of approximately 120 different subjects was used. High-throughput TCR immunosequencing, statistical association of individual TCRs with disease status, and machine learning were combined to predict cytomegalovirus infection status. In a later analysis, previously published TCR beta repertoires from hundreds of donors were re-analyzed and high-resolution HLA genotyping was added so that TCR occurrence patterns could be studied. Rather than drawing on any new phenotypic data, the later analysis identified candidate immune exposures from TCR beta sequences and the way those sequences occurred across donors. An earlier analysis of about 600 of the donors used high-throughput TCR beta sequencing to judge whether each TCR beta V gene segment behaved as functional or pseudogenic. Donor age, sex, ethnicity and CMV serostatus were compiled alongside the repertoire data. Genome-wide SNP genotypes for about 55% of the roughly 670 donors were used in a later genetic analysis, which treated that subset as a discovery cohort. All discovery cohort repertoires had been generated using a single sequencing platform. Class I and class II HLA loci were covered by the typing at four-digit resolution. Typing coverage differed by locus: A, B, C, DRB1 and DQB1 were typed in about 629-630 donors, DQA1 in roughly 510, DPA1 in nearly 610, and DPB1 in 400 to 480. Because of strong linkage in the cohort, roughly five DR-DQ haplotypes were treated as single units for association and clustering. Among roughly 400 genotyped donors of the cohort, an average of about 240,000 unique TCR beta nucleotide sequences were sequenced per donor, 15% to 20% of them non-productive.

Clipping removes 10 bases from V and 0 bases from J, with 8 as the unmatched junction base count. Reading from cysteine to phenylalanine, the CDR3 counts 15 amino acids. The sequence is cut down to CDR3 DNA, 45 bases in frame from base 1. CDR1 and CDR2, looked up from the germline V gene, are ENHRY and SYGVKD. Library preparation used the immunoSEQ multiplex PCR assay. A mixture of 60 forward primers for TCR Vbeta segments and 13 reverse primers for TCR Jbeta segments was used in the multiplex PCR. The CDR3 region of rearranged TCR beta genes was amplified from genomic DNA by a multiplex PCR assay. The amplified TCR beta libraries were sequenced on the Illumina HiSeq System as 87-base-pair reads. Turning to the authors' computational methods: A later analysis counted 65 million to 90 million unique TCR beta chains across the 550 to 800 repertoires, and around 9.9 million of these chains were shared by at least two donors. A nearest-neighbor algorithm error-corrected the raw reads and collapsed the reads into unique sequences, merging closely related sequences to remove PCR and sequencing errors. To assign V, D and J gene segments, CDR3 sequences were aligned to IMGT reference sequences. Each retained sequence needed at least a six-nucleotide match to both a V gene segment and a J gene segment. Rearrangements were classified as productive when the CDR3 lacked stop codons and remained in frame with V and J, and all other rearrangements were classified as non-productive. CDR3 was defined according to IMGT convention as the region running from the second conserved V-encoded cysteine to the conserved J-encoded phenylalanine. Sequences without an unambiguous match to a single V gene segment were excluded from the earlier analysis of several hundred of the donors. In an earlier analysis of some 590 of the donors, a V segment was called functional when productive rearrangements were above 56.7%, and segregating when the standard deviation between donors exceeded 5%. A statistical classification framework was built for diagnosing cytomegalovirus status from the catalog of TCR beta chain sequences. In a later analysis, V and J genes were assigned by comparing TCR nucleotide sequences against IMGT/GENE-DB human TR gene sequences. A later analysis assigned CDR3 sequences and most-parsimonious VDJ recombination scenarios with the TCRdist pipeline. In a later analysis, every TCR beta chain was defined by the combination of its CDR3 amino acid sequence and its V-gene family, and reads without a unique V-gene family were dropped. To address suspected cross-contamination and a sequencing artifact, a later analysis removed 592 highly shared, low-generation-probability nucleotide sequences. A later analysis calculated a clonal expansion index for each public chain from normalized within-repertoire ranks of inferred template counts. A later analysis computed generation probabilities with a VDJ recombination model fitted to out-of-frame rearrangements, and checked the results against IGoR. In a later analysis, TCR-TCR, TCR-HLA and TCR-CMV co-occurrence was scored with hypergeometric tests, and a repertoire-size bias correction was applied to TCR pairs. In a later analysis, false discovery rates were estimated by permuting HLA or CMV assignments 20 times. In a later analysis, co-occurring TCRs were grouped using DBSCAN, with TCRdist sequence similarity added in when clustering inside HLA-allele-positive subsets. Co-occurrence clustering excluded repertoires with fewer than 30,000 or more than 120,000 public chains, plus five with anomalous nucleotide sharing. Here the immuneACCESS table is served through TCRdb, limited to in-frame sequences with V and J called. Missing clones are a known gap in these copies; in checked studies unresolved V genes cover under half, and the rest lacks a known reason. V and J calls and clone size come straight from that table; D and trimming were deduced from the DNA. In all, the sample holds 120,000 to 150,000 clones, and over 65% of those were seen once. Around 1.6% of the sample comes from the top ten.

The full study reports these points: Some IMGT-functional V segments, including TRBV6-2 and TRBV6-3, could not be distinguished by the 87-base-pair reads and were therefore excluded. Correlated functional status among segregating V segments might be attributable to linkage disequilibrium, but an unknown experimental factor could not be ruled out. Strong co-occurrence of HLA alleles, especially DR and DQ, made assigning TCR associations to individual alleles difficult. According to a later genetic analysis, donors in an Asian-associated ancestry cluster had fewer N-insertions in productive TCRs than the roughly 700-donor mean. In an earlier analysis of more than 450 of the donors, most TCR beta V segments were observed in productive rearrangements about 87% or about 30% of the time, broadly matching IMGT annotations. The classifier was reported to diagnose cytomegalovirus status with high specificity and sensitivity in both the original and validation cohorts. According to a later analysis, TCR association rates differed among HLA loci, with DRB1 alleles showing the most associated TCRs and HLA-C alleles showing the fewest. V-gene and J-gene trimming of TCR beta chains was associated with a missense DCLRE1C variant in a later genetic analysis, and the association was replicated in an independent cohort. A further reported finding was that TCR beta sequences accurately predicted the HLA-A and HLA-B alleles for most subjects in the first cohort. A few of the identified cytomegalovirus-associated TCR beta chains were confirmed in vitro to be specific for cytomegalovirus antigens. According to a later analysis, parvovirus B19, influenza, CMV and Epstein-Barr virus appeared linked to several top co-occurrence clusters. Because counts were too low, about 17 rarely observed V segments, including chromosome 9 orphons, were excluded from the earlier analysis of a few hundred of the donors. Specific HLA alleles were associated with 15,000 to 20,000 TCR beta sequences at a false discovery rate of 0.05 in a later analysis. The cohort was sequenced for TCR beta chains only, and without alpha or paired-chain data the features that could be detected were limited. In a later analysis, most CMV-associated TCR beta chains were found to appear HLA-restricted, with HLA associations seemingly driven largely by CMV exposure. Because HLA typing was unavailable for some donors at each locus, only the typed subset was used in association tests. For the cohort, immune exposure information was limited to CMV serostatus. In a later analysis, HLA-associated TCR beta chains showed more clonal expansion and lower generation probabilities than non-associated chains that were equally common. A group of highly shared sequence variants was considered likely to be a technical artifact of the sequencing pipeline. It was suggested by the authors that the approach could potentially be generalized to other disease states and immunological phenotypes. Most TCR sequences were seen in very few donors, while some public TCRs were found in many individuals. Sequencing depth was assumed to be roughly uniform across donors in the presence/absence analyses, though that assumption may not hold. The study gave a list of some 150 TCR beta chains associated with cytomegalovirus.

The table lists this clone with a count of one. Its antigen target is currently unknown. The input lacks base qualities; no much larger clone sits a single base away. The cohort comprised fewer than 750 healthy bone marrow donors. All cohort members were sampled while nominally healthy, although unrecorded immune exposures were likely present. The donor was CMV seronegative and was included in the group of about 350 seronegative cohort members. A peripheral blood sample was collected from each donor, and TCR beta sequencing was performed on peripheral blood mononuclear cells. Genomic DNA extraction from the blood cell samples was performed with the Qiagen DNeasy Blood Extraction Kit.

The TCR was taken from a woman in her twenties or thirties in good health and CMV-seronegative. The sequencing sample was made of PBMCs. The chain is assembled from TRBV10-3 and TRBJ2-3, and TRBD2 aligns with 9 junction nucleotides. The bases read TGTGCCAGCGCGGGGGGGAGTGGTAGCACAGATACGCAGTATTTT. Protein translation: CASAGGSGSTDTQYF.